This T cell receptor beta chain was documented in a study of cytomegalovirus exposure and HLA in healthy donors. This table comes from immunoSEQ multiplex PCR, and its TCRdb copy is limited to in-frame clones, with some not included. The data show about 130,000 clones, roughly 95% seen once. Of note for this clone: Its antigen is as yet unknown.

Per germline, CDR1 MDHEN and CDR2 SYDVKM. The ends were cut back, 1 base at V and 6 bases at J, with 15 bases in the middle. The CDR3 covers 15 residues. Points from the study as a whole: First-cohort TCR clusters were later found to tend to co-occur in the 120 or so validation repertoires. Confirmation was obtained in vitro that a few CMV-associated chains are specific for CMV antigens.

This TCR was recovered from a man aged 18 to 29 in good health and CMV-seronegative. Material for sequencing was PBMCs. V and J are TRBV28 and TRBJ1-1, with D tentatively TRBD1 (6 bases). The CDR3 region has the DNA TGTGCCAGCAGTTTATTGGGGACACGGCTCGCTGAAGCTTTCTTT. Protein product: CASSLLGTRLAEAFF. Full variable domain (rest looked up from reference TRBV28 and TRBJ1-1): DVKVTQSSRYLVKRTGEKVFLECVQDMDHENMFWYRQDPGLGLRLIYFSYDVKMKEKGDIPEGYSVSREKKERFSLILESASTNQTSMYLCASSLLGTRLAEAFFGQGTRLTVV.